The clone carrying this T cell receptor beta chain was seen a few times. Its matching antigen is unknown. Here immunoSEQ multiplex PCR was the method, and the copy in TCRdb shows in-frame clones only, minus some. The profile shows 60,000 or so clones, around 82% of them singletons. The sample belongs to a study of OX40 agonist ivuxolimab in advanced cancers. Across the study: A male proportion of more than 75% was recorded, with mean age about 60 years and range roughly 20 to 90. Study conclusions and caveats: At 0.1-3.0 mg/kg, partial responders had clonal expansion among the lowest observed. The study observed clonal expansion of CD4+ and CD8+ blood T cells by week 6 at 0.1 to 3.0 mg/kg.

V was trimmed by 1 base and J by 0 bases, leaving 9 bases between them. This CDR3 spans 15 amino acids. Per germline, CDR1 SGHTA and CDR2 FQGNSA. Patients with a history of autoimmune disease or on systemic immunosuppression were excluded. The chain joins TRBV7-2 to TRBJ1-2, with D unclear. The input for sequencing was CD4+ or CD8+ T cells sorted from blood, taken in a trial of the OX40 agonist ivuxolimab. This clonotype originated in an adult with an advanced solid tumor such as melanoma, head and neck, liver or kidney cancer. The CDR3 reads CASSLGPSTNYGYTF. The CDR3 nucleotides read TGTGCCAGCAGCTTAGGCCCCAGTACTAACTATGGCTACACCTTC.